The 21 T cell receptor beta chains listed next were all sequenced from one sample in a study of control samples from healthy donors and cancer patients. Assay used: immunoSEQ multiplex PCR; TCRdb lists only in-frame clones, some missing. Among 55,000 to 65,000 clones listed, about 87% were seen once. The specimen was PBMCs. The receptors come from a woman aged 55-70 years with lung cancer.

The rearrangement links TRBV7-9 to TRBJ2-1, with TRBD1 matching over 8 bases. The V gene's germline CDR1 is SEHNR and CDR2 FQNEAQ (reference sequence). The trim removed 3 bases at V and 6 bases at J, leaving 4 bases unmatched. This CDR3 is built from 14 residues. CDR3 bases: TGTGCCAGCAGCTTCACAGGGGGGATCAATGAGCAGTTCTTC. Translated, it gives CASSFTGGINEQFF.

The V call is TRBV6-2 or TRBV6-3, the J call TRBJ2-5, with 13 bases fitting TRBD2. The CDR3 covers 19 residues. V lost 6 bases and J lost 6; bases outside the gene matches: 19. CDR1 is MNHEY, CDR2 SVGEGT, per germline. The CDR3 is CASSPELAGGPEAKKTQYF. CDR3 sequence (DNA): TGTGCCAGCAGCCCTGAACTAGCGGGGGGGCCTGAGGCGAAAAAGACCCAGTACTTC.

This chain connects TRBV29-1 to TRBJ1-2; D uncertain. CDR1 and CDR2 (germline): SQVTM, ANQGSEA. This CDR3 is 11 amino acids long. V lost 3 bases and J 6 bases, leaving 8 bases between the germline ends. The CDR3 DNA follows: TGCAGCGTTGACATTAGGGATGGCTACACCTTC. Residues: CSVDIRDGYTF.

This sequence joins TRBV2 and TRBJ1-1, with D hard to call. Between the trimmed V and J ends, which lost 4 bases and 5 bases, there was a span of 14 bases. Germline loops: CDR1 SNHLY, CDR2 FYNNEI. The CDR3 is 14 residues long. CDR3 region: CASSAFGDETEAFF. CDR3 nucleotides: TGTGCCAGCAGTGCCTTTGGGGATGAGACTGAAGCTTTCTTT.

The genes are TRBV3-1 (or the pseudogene TRBV3-2) and TRBJ1-5; 7 positions agree with TRBD1. The V gene's germline CDR1 is LGHDT and CDR2 YNNKEL (reference sequence). The V and J ends lost 5 bases and 4 bases, in that order; junction bases with no gene match: 5. CDR3 length: 14 amino acids. CDR3 protein: CASSYGTVNQPQHF. DNA for the CDR3: TGTGCCAGCAGCTACGGGACAGTTAATCAGCCCCAGCATTTT.

The CDR3 is CASSQGQGNSPLHF. The CDR3 region has the DNA TGTGCCAGCTCGCAAGGACAGGGAAATTCACCCCTCCACTTT. The chain carries TRBV18 and TRBJ1-6; 8 bases agree with TRBD1. This CDR3 is 14 amino acids long. In germline, CDR1 is KGHSH, CDR2 LQKENI. The J segment lost 7 bases and the V segment lost 6 bases, leaving 5 bases of the junction unmatched.

A single count supports this clone. In nucleotides, the CDR3 is TGTGCCACCAGCAGAGGGACTAGCGGGCGGCTTGAGCAGTTCTTC. This translates into CATSRGTSGRLEQFF. The gene calls are TRBV15 and TRBJ2-1; TRBD2 aligns across 11 bases. The V gene end was trimmed by 1 base and the J gene end by 9 bases; junction bases not matched to a gene: 5. The CDR3 loop spans 15 amino acids. CDR1 LNHNV and CDR2 YYDKDF come from the germline V gene (reference sequence).

In this sample, this clone turned up once. In DNA form, the CDR3 reads TGTGCCAGCAGCCCCGGGAGATCGGGGGGATACAATGAGCAGTTCTTC. It specifies CASSPGRSGGYNEQFF. This sequence joins TRBV7-3 and TRBJ2-1, with TRBD2 matching over 7 bases. CDR1 is SGHTA and CDR2 is FQGTGA in the germline V gene. The CDR3 runs 16 residues. The V gene end was trimmed by 5 bases and the J gene end by 4 bases; junction bases not matched to a gene: 11.

The chain couples TRBV12-3 or TRBV12-4 to TRBJ1-2; D unclear. The CDR3 spans 13 residues. The V and J ends lost 1 base and 8 bases respectively, with 11 bases between them. The DNA for the CDR3 is TGTGCCAGCAGTTTAGAGGAGGTCGGCGGCTACACCTTC. Translation gives CASSLEEVGGYTF.

The chain employs TRBV27 and TRBJ2-1; TRBD2 matches 10 bases. This CDR3 comprises 15 residues. The V gene end was trimmed by 7 bases and the J gene end by 3 bases; junction bases not matched to a gene: 6. CDR1 and CDR2 (germline): MNHEY, SMNVEV (reference sequence). CDR3 in amino acids: CASIRRTSGYNEQFF. DNA for the CDR3: TGTGCCAGCATCCGGCGGACTAGCGGCTACAATGAGCAGTTCTTC.

The genes are TRBV6-5 and TRBJ1-1, with TRBD1 as a possible D gene (5 bases). The length of the CDR3 is 13 residues. V shed 5 bases and J shed 4 bases, with 11 bases lying between them. The germline V gene encodes CDR1 MNHEY and CDR2 SVGAGI. The CDR3 is CASSQRGATEAFF. In DNA form, the CDR3 reads TGTGCCAGCAGTCAGCGAGGGGCCACTGAAGCTTTCTTT.

The chain employs TRBV9 and TRBJ1-5; the D is unclear. V was trimmed by 4 bases and J by 4 bases, leaving 12 bases between them. The CDR3 spans 14 residues. The germline V gene has CDR1 SGDLS and CDR2 YYNGEE. The CDR3 here is CASSPAGVNQPQHF. The CDR3 DNA reads as TGTGCCAGCAGCCCGGCCGGAGTTAATCAGCCCCAGCATTTT.

This clone was seen only a few times. The gene calls are TRBV10-3 and TRBJ1-1; 7 bases match TRBD1. J was trimmed by 1 base and V by 3 bases; bases with no gene match: 11. CDR3 size: 17 residues. CDR1 ENHRY and CDR2 SYGVKD come from the germline V gene. The CDR3 sequence is CAISDETGEGGNTEAFF. CDR3 nucleotide sequence: TGTGCCATCAGTGATGAAACAGGGGAGGGAGGGAACACTGAAGCTTTCTTT.

This chain connects TRBV29-1 to TRBJ2-3; TRBD1 matches at 9 bases. Germline values: CDR1 SQVTM, CDR2 ANQGSEA. The CDR3 sequence is 13 residues long. J was trimmed by 2 bases and V by 6 bases; bases with no gene match: 3. This CDR3 reads CSVGDRATDTQYF. The CDR3 coding sequence is TGCAGCGTGGGGGACAGGGCCACAGATACGCAGTATTTT.

This chain uses TRBV27 with TRBJ2-2; TRBD2 aligns across 7 bases. Losses at the gene ends were 6 bases for V and 7 bases for J; bases not matched to a gene: 11. The CDR3 is 15 amino acids. The germline V gene has CDR1 MNHEY and CDR2 SMNVEV (reference sequence). The CDR3 reads CASSLSVSGGGELFF. The DNA of the CDR3 is TGTGCCAGCAGCCTATCGGTGTCGGGAGGCGGGGAGCTGTTTTTT.

This clone was picked up a small number of times. The rearrangement uses TRBV12-3 or TRBV12-4 and TRBJ1-2, with D unresolved. CDR3 length: 12 residues. The V and J ends lost 6 bases and 4 bases respectively, with 9 bases between them. CDR3 bases: TGTGCCAGCAGCCGAGACACCTATGGCTACACCTTC. It encodes CASSRDTYGYTF.

Written as DNA, the CDR3 is TGTGCCAGCAGTGTAGGCCCTTCGGATACGCAGTATTTT. As protein: CASSVGPSDTQYF. This chain joins TRBV2 and TRBJ2-3; D call uncertain. Germline V CDR1 and CDR2: SNHLY, FYNNEI. The germline V and J ends were trimmed by 4 bases and 6 bases, with 11 bases remaining between them. The CDR3 contains 13 residues.

The chain links TRBV18 to TRBJ2-5; D unresolved. This CDR3 contains 12 residues. Looked up from germline, CDR1 is KGHSH and CDR2 is LQKENI. Trimming removed 5 bases from V and 1 base from J, with 5 bases in between. This chain's CDR3 is CASSSIQETQYF. In nucleotides, the CDR3 is TGTGCCAGCTCATCGATCCAAGAGACCCAGTACTTC.

V and J are TRBV28 and TRBJ2-7; 10 nucleotides align to TRBD2. The CDR3 has 14 residues. CDR1 is MDHEN and CDR2 is SYDVKM in the germline V gene. V lost 6 bases to trimming and J lost 0 bases; unmatched junction nucleotides: 2. The CDR3 nucleotides are TGTGCCAGCAGATCTAGCGGGAGCTCCTACGAGCAGTACTTC. The encoded protein is CASRSSGSSYEQYF.

The rearrangement uses TRBV2 and TRBJ2-1; 11 bases are shared with TRBD2. The germline CDR1 and CDR2 sequences are SNHLY and FYNNEI. Germline trimming cut 1 base from V and 4 bases from J; bases unmatched to any gene: 0. This CDR3 contains 15 residues. For the CDR3, the DNA is TGTGCCAGCAGTGAAGGACTAGCGGGATACAATGAGCAGTTCTTC. Translating it yields CASSEGLAGYNEQFF.

This clone was seen just once. The CDR3: CASSRERVMEGYTF. In nucleotides, the CDR3 is TGTGCCAGCAGTCGGGAAAGGGTGATGGAAGGCTACACCTTC. V gene TRBV2 combines with J gene TRBJ1-2; D ambiguous. The CDR3 covers 14 residues. V was pared by 5 bases and J by 8 bases, with 18 bases between. Germline-derived CDR1 and CDR2 are SNHLY and FYNNEI.